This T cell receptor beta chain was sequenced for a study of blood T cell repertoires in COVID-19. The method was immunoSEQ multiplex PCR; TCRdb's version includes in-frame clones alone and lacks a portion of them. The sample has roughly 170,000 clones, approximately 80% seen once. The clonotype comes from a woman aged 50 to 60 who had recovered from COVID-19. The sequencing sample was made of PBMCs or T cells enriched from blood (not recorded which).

The CDR3 DNA reads as TGTGCCAGCAGTGACTCAGGGGCGGGCTCCTACAATGAGCAGTTCTTC. The encoded protein is CASSDSGAGSYNEQFF. The genes are TRBV27 and TRBJ2-1; D may be TRBD1 (6 bases). Between the trimmed V and J ends, which lost 5 bases and 0 bases, there was a span of 14 bases. This CDR3 comprises 16 residues. Germline CDR1 MNHEY, CDR2 SMNVEV (reference sequence).